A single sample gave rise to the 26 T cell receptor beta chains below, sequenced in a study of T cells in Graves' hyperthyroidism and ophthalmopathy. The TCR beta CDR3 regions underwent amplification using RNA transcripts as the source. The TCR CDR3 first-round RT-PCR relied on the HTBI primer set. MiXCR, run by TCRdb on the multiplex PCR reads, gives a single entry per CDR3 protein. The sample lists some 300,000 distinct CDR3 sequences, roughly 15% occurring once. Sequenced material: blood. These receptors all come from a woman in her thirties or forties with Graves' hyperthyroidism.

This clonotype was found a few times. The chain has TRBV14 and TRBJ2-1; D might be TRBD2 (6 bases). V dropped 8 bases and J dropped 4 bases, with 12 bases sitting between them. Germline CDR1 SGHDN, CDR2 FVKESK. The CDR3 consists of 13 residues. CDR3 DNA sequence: TGTGCCAGCCGGGACTCCTTTTACAATGAGCAGTTCTTC. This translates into CASRDSFYNEQFF.

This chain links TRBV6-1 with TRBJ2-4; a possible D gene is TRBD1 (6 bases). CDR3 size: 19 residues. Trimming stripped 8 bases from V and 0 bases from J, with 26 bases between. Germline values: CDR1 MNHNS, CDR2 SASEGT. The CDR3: CASPPQGRGNSLAKNIQYF. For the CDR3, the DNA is TGTGCCAGCCCTCCGCAAGGCAGGGGAAATTCCCTAGCCAAAAACATTCAGTACTTC.

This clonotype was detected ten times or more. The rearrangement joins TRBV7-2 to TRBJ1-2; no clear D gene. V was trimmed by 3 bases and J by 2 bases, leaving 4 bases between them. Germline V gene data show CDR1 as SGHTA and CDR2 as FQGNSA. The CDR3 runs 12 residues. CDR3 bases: TGTGCCAGCAGCTTGCCGAACTATGGCTACACCTTC. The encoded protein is CASSLPNYGYTF.

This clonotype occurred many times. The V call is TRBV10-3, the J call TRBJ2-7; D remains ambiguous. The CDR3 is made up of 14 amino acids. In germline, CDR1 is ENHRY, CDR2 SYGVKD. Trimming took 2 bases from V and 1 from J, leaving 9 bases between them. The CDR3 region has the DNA TGTGCCATCAGTGAGACGAGGCCGTCCTACGAGCAGTACTTC. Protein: CAISETRPSYEQYF.

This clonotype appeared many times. For the CDR3, the DNA is TGTGCCAGCAGCGAGGGAGCGCGGTCCGGGTCGACCCAGTACTTC. This translates into CASSEGARSGSTQYF. The chain uses TRBV12-3 or TRBV12-4 and TRBJ2-5; TRBD2 might be the D (5 bases). The CDR3 loop spans 15 amino acids. With 6 bases removed from V and 7 bases from J, the gap between germline ends came to 21 bases.

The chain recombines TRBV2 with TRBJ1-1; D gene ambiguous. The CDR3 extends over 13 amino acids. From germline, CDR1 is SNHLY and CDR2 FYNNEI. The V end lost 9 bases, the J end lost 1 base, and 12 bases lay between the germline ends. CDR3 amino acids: CASSRRSNTEAFF. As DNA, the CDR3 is TGTGCCAGTAGTCGGCGGTCGAACACTGAAGCTTTCTTT.

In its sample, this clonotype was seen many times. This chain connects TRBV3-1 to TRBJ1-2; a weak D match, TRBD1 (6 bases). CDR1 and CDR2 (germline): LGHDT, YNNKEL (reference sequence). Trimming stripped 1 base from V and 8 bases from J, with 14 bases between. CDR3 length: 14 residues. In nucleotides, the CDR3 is TGTGCCAGCAGCCAAGGCCCGACAGGTTCGGGCTACACCTTC. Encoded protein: CASSQGPTGSGYTF.

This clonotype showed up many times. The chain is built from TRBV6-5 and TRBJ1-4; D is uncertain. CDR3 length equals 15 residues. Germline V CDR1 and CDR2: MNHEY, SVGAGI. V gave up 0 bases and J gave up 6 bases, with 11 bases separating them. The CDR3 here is CASSYSWGSDEKLFF. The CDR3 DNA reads TGTGCCAGCAGTTACTCCTGGGGATCTGATGAAAAACTGTTTTTT.

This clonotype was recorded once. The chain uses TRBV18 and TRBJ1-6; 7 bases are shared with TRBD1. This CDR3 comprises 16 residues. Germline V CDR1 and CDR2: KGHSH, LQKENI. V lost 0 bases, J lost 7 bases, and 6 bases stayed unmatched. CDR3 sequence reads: CASSPPDRDRNSPLHF. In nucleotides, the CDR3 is TGTGCCAGCTCACCACCGGATAGGGACAGAAATTCACCCCTCCACTTT.

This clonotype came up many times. CDR3 sequence: CASSALGSGHETGELFF. The CDR3 region has the DNA TGTGCCAGCAGCGCGCTTGGCTCAGGCCATGAAACCGGGGAGCTGTTTTTT. V usage is TRBV9 and J usage is TRBJ2-2; no reliable D call. The germline gives CDR1 SGDLS, CDR2 YYNGEE. Trimming took 3 bases from V and 5 from J, leaving 20 bases between them. The CDR3 totals 17 residues.

CDR3 amino acids: CASRPGQGDTEAFF. DNA for the CDR3: TGTGCCAGCAGACCCGGACAGGGGGATACTGAAGCTTTCTTT. The rearrangement joins TRBV12-3 or TRBV12-4 to TRBJ1-1; 10 bases match TRBD1. V shed 6 bases and J 5 bases; nucleotides not matched to a gene: 6. The CDR3 runs 14 residues.

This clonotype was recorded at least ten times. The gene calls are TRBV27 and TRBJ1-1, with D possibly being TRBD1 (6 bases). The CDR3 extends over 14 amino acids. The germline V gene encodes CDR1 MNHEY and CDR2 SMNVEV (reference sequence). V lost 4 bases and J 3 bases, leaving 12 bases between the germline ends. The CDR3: CASSSPDSHTEAFF. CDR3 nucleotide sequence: TGTGCCAGCAGTTCCCCGGACAGCCACACTGAAGCTTTCTTT.

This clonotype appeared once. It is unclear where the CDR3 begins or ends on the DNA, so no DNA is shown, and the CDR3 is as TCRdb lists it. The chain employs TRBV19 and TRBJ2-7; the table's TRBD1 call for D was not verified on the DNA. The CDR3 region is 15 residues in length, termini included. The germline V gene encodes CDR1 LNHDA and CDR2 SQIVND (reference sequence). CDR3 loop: CASSIVGQGSYEQCF.

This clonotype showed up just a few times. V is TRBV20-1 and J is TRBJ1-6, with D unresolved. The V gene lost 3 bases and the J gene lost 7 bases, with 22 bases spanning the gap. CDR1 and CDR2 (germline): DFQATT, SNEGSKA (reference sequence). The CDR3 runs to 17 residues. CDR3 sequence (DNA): TGCAGTGCTAGGAGCGGAGGAAGGTTGGGGAGGAATTCACCCCTCCACTTT. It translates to CSARSGGRLGRNSPLHF.

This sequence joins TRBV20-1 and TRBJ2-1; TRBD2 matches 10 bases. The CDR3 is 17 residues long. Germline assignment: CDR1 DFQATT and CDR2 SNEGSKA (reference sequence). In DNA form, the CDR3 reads TGCAGCGCACCCGATCATAGATTAAGCGGGAGGGCTGATGAGCAGTTCTTC. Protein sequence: CSAPDHRLSGRADEQFF.

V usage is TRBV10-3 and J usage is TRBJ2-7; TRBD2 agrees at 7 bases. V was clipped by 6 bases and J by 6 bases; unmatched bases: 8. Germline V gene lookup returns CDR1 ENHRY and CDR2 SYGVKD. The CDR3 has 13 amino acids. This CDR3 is CAISREEVGEQYF. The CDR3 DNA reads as TGTGCCATCAGCCGGGAGGAGGTAGGCGAGCAGTACTTC.

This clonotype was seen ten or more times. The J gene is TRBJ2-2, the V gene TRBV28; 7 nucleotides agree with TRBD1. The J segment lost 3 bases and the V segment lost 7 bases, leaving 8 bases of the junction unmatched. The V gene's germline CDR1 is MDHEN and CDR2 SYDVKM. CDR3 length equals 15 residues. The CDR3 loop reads CASNFVDRDTGELFF. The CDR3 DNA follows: TGTGCCAGCAACTTCGTCGACAGGGACACCGGGGAGCTGTTTTTT. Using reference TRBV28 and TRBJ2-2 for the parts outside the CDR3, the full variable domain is DVKVTQSSRYLVKRTGEKVFLECVQDMDHENMFWYRQDPGLGLRLIYFSYDVKMKEKGDIPEGYSVSREKKERFSLILESASTNQTSMYLCASNFVDRDTGELFFGEGSRLTVL.

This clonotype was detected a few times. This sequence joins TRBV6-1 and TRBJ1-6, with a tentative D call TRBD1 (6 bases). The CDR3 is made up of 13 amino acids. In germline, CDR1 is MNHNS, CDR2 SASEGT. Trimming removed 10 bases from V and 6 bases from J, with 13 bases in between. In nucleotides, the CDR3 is TGTGCCATTCGGACAGCCGTTAATTCACCCCTCCACTTT. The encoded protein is CAIRTAVNSPLHF.

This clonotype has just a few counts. CDR3 in DNA: TGTGCCAGCAGAGCGACAGGTACTAGCACAGATACGCAGTATTTT. Its translation is CASRATGTSTDTQYF. This chain links TRBV6-1 with TRBJ2-3; tentatively, D is TRBD1 (6 bases). CDR1 is MNHNS, CDR2 SASEGT, per germline. The CDR3 length is 15 residues. V was clipped by 6 bases and J by 0 bases, with 13 bases between them.

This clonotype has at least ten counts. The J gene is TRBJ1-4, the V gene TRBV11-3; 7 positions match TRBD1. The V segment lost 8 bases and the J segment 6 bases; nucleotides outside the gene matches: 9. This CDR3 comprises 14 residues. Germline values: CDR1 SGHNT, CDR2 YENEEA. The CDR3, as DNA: TGTGCCAGCGGTCGGGGGACAGCGGATGAAAAACTGTTTTTT. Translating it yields CASGRGTADEKLFF.

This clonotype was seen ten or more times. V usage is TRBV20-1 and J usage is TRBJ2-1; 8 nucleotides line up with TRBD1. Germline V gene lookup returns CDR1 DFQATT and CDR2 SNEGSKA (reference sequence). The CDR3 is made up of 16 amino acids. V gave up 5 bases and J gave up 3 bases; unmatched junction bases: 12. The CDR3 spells CSALGTGATRYNEQFF. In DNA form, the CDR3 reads TGCAGTGCTTTAGGGACAGGAGCAACACGCTACAATGAGCAGTTCTTC.

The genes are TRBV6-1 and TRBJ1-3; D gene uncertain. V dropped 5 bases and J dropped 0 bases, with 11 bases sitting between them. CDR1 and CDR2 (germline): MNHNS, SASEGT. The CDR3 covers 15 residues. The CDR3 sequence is CASSWSPSSGNTIYF. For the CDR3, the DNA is TGTGCCAGCAGTTGGTCCCCGAGCTCTGGAAACACCATATATTTT.

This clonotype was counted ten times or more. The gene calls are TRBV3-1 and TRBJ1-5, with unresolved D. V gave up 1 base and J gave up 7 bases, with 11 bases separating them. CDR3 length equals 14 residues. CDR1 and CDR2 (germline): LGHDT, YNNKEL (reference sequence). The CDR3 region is CASSQGEVDQPQHF. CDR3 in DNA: TGTGCCAGCAGCCAAGGGGAGGTCGACCAGCCCCAGCATTTT.

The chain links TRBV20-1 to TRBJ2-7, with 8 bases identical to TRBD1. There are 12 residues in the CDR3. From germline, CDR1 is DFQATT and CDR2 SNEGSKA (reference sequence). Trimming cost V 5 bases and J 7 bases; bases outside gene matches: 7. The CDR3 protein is CSAAGGAWEQYF. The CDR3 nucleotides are TGCAGTGCTGCAGGGGGCGCGTGGGAGCAGTACTTC.

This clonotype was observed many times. The CDR3 nucleotides read TGTGCCACCAGTGACCGGACAGGGGAGACCCAGTACTTC. Its translation: CATSDRTGETQYF. The rearrangement links TRBV24-1 to TRBJ2-5; the match to TRBD1 covers 8 bases. Germline trimming cut 4 bases from V and 5 bases from J; bases unmatched to any gene: 2. The length of the CDR3 is 13 residues. Germline V gene lookup returns CDR1 KGHDR and CDR2 SFDVKD.

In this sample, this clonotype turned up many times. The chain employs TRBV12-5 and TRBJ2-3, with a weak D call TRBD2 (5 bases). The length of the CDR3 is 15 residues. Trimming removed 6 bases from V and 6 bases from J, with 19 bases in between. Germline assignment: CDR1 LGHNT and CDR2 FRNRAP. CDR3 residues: CASGTSKLAFDTQYF. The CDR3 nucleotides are TGTGCTAGTGGAACTTCAAAGCTAGCTTTTGATACGCAGTATTTT.